The 16 T cell receptor beta chains presented below share a single source sample, sequenced in a study of healthy donors' naive CD4 and CD8 T cells. Each TCR library used around 0.5 ug of total RNA and a linear amplification protocol. In TCRdb, the reads were re-called with MiXCR into one record per CDR3 protein. Of around 180,000 distinct CDR3 sequences in the sample, around three quarters were seen once. The material sequenced was naive CD4+ and CD8+ T cells sorted from blood, pooled from several donors. All receptors come from a pool of human donors in good health; the sample pools cells from several healthy donors.

The chain employs TRBV19 and TRBJ2-7; D is tentatively TRBD1 or TRBD2 (6 bases each). V was trimmed by 3 bases and J by 3 bases, leaving 12 bases between them. Germline V gene data show CDR1 as LNHDA and CDR2 as SQIVND (reference sequence). The CDR3 length is 14 residues. In DNA, the CDR3 is TGTGCCAGTAGTATGGGGGGCGCAGGCTACGAGCAGTACTTC. Amino acids: CASSMGGAGYEQYF.

The genes are TRBV6-5 and TRBJ2-7, with 8 bases that match TRBD2. This CDR3 is 15 amino acids long. V was clipped by 4 bases and J by 5 bases; unmatched bases: 10. The germline V gene has CDR1 MNHEY and CDR2 SVGAGI. The CDR3 here is CASSSTAGVMDEQYF. The CDR3 DNA reads TGTGCCAGCAGTTCTACAGCGGGAGTAATGGACGAGCAGTACTTC.

CDR3 DNA: TGCAGCGGGTTGGCCCTGAACACTGAAGCTTTCTTT. Its translation is CSGLALNTEAFF. The V and J genes are TRBV29-1 and TRBJ1-1; D call uncertain. V dropped 7 bases and J dropped 0 bases, with 9 bases sitting between them. Germline V lookup: CDR1 SQVTM, CDR2 ANQGSEA. The CDR3 is 12 amino acids. The full variable domain, rest sourced from reference TRBV29-1 and TRBJ1-1, is SAVISQKPSRDICQRGTSLTIQCQVDSQVTMMFWYRQQPGQSLTLIATANQGSEATYESGFVIDKFPISRPNLTFSTLTVSNMSPEDSSIYLCSGLALNTEAFFGQGTRLTVV.

This chain uses TRBV6-6 with TRBJ1-5, with a tentative D call TRBD1 (6 bases). The germline V and J ends were trimmed by 2 bases and 7 bases, with 15 bases remaining between them. CDR1 is MNHNY, CDR2 SVGAGI, per germline (reference sequence). The CDR3 loop spans 15 amino acids. CDR3 nucleotide sequence: TGTGCCAGCAGTTACACCCCACAGGGAAACCAGCCCCAGCATTTT. Translated: CASSYTPQGNQPQHF.

This clonotype was detected a few times. The chain joins TRBV19 to TRBJ1-5; 10 bases are shared with TRBD1. The CDR3 is made up of 17 amino acids. V gave up 3 bases and J gave up 5 bases; unmatched junction bases: 10. Germline V gives CDR1 LNHDA, CDR2 SQIVND (reference sequence). For the CDR3, the DNA is TGTGCCAGTAGTATGGAGCGTGACAGGGGGCCTTATCAGCCCCAGCATTTT. Its protein is CASSMERDRGPYQPQHF.

In this sample, this clonotype turned up once. J is TRBJ2-3 and V is TRBV6-5; D might be TRBD2 (7 bases). The CDR3 extends over 16 amino acids. The V and J ends lost 0 bases and 8 bases respectively, with 18 bases between them. Germline CDR1 is MNHEY and CDR2 is SVGAGI. This CDR3 is CASSYSSRLAGVTQYF. CDR3 sequence (DNA): TGTGCCAGCAGTTACTCCTCAAGACTAGCAGGGGTTACGCAGTATTTT.

The genes are TRBV29-1 and TRBJ2-3, with D possibly called TRBD1 or TRBD2 (5 bases each). The CDR3 has 13 residues. The germline gives CDR1 SQVTM, CDR2 ANQGSEA. With 4 bases removed from V and 2 bases from J, the gap between germline ends came to 10 bases. The DNA of the CDR3 is TGCAGCGTTGTTTGGGGGATCACAGATACGCAGTATTTT. Translating it yields CSVVWGITDTQYF.

The chain recombines TRBV27 with TRBJ2-7; D gene uncertain. With 6 bases removed from V and 7 bases from J, the gap between germline ends came to 16 bases. This CDR3 contains 13 residues. Germline V gene lookup returns CDR1 MNHEY and CDR2 SMNVEV (reference sequence). The CDR3 coding sequence is TGTGCCAGCAGCCTCGGGCTCTTCAAGGAGCAGTACTTC. Translation gives CASSLGLFKEQYF.

In this sample, this clonotype turned up a few times. The chain is built from TRBV19 and TRBJ2-7; D is ambiguous. The V gene's germline CDR1 is LNHDA and CDR2 SQIVND (reference sequence). The CDR3 is 14 amino acids. The V and J ends lost 0 bases and 7 bases respectively, with 13 bases between them. The CDR3 loop is CASSIDLQGTEQYF. DNA of the CDR3: TGTGCCAGTAGTATAGATCTCCAAGGTACGGAGCAGTACTTC.

This rearrangement joins TRBV27 to TRBJ2-3; D unresolved. The V end lost 9 bases, the J end lost 7 bases, and 17 bases lay between the germline ends. Germline CDR1 and CDR2: MNHEY and SMNVEV (reference sequence). This CDR3 has 13 amino acids. The CDR3 here is CASKHGPVNTQYF. Written as DNA, the CDR3 is TGTGCCAGTAAACACGGCCCGGTGAATACGCAGTATTTT.

The genes are TRBV20-1 and TRBJ2-3; maybe TRBD1 (6 bases). Per the germline V gene, CDR1 is DFQATT and CDR2 is SNEGSKA (reference sequence). This CDR3 has 13 residues. V shed 5 bases and J shed 1 base, with 10 bases lying between them. This CDR3 reads CSAWDTRTDTQYF. In nucleotides, the CDR3 is TGCAGTGCTTGGGACACACGCACAGATACGCAGTATTTT.

A note on this clonotype: A read error may produce the germline difference seen at one junction end. V gene TRBV5-4 combines with J gene TRBJ2-1; D unresolved. CDR3 size: 13 residues. Per the germline V gene, CDR1 is SGHNT and CDR2 is YYREEE (reference sequence). CDR3 amino acids: CASSLDDNNEQFF. In DNA form, the CDR3 reads TGCGCCAGCAGCTTAGACGACAACAATGAGCAGTTCTTC.

V usage is TRBV19 and J usage is TRBJ2-7, with D perhaps TRBD1 (5 bases). Trimming left V 5 bases short and J 2 bases short, with 13 bases between. The germline V gene encodes CDR1 LNHDA and CDR2 SQIVND (reference sequence). The CDR3 runs to 14 residues. For the CDR3, the DNA is TGTGCCAGTAGTCCCCTGACAGATACCTACGAGCAGTACTTC. Protein sequence: CASSPLTDTYEQYF.

The V call is TRBV29-1, the J call TRBJ2-6; no firm D call. The CDR3 is 14 amino acids. Trimming pared 2 bases from V and 0 bases from J, leaving 5 bases between. Germline assignment: CDR1 SQVTM and CDR2 ANQGSEA. The CDR3 nucleotides read TGCAGCGTTGAAAGCATCTCTGGGGCCAACGTCCTGACTTTC. Amino acids: CSVESISGANVLTF.

The gene calls are TRBV27 and TRBJ2-6; the D is unclear. Trimming took off 6 bases at V and 0 bases at J, with 6 bases between the two ends. Germline assignment: CDR1 MNHEY and CDR2 SMNVEV (reference sequence). The CDR3 contains 14 residues. The CDR3 DNA reads TGTGCCAGCAGGGTGGTCTCTGGGGCCAACGTCCTGACTTTC. The encoded protein is CASRVVSGANVLTF.

The rearrangement links TRBV6-5 to TRBJ2-1; D ambiguous. The CDR3 has 13 amino acids. Looked up from germline, CDR1 is MNHEY and CDR2 is SVGAGI. V gave up 10 bases and J gave up 6 bases, with 16 bases separating them. In DNA form, the CDR3 reads TGTGCCACGAATCGCTTGGCGAGCAATGAGCAGTTCTTC. It codes for CATNRLASNEQFF.